This TCR beta chain was documented in a study of response to subunit inactivated influenza vaccine. Notes on the study in general: Authors suggested few new T cells are recruited by each seasonal influenza vaccination.

V lost 2 bases and J 4 bases, leaving 17 bases between the germline ends. CDR1 and CDR2 (germline): MNHEY, SVGEGT. The CDR3 has 16 residues. Points on this clonotype: Its antigen remains unidentified.

TCRdb fed the RT-PCR reads into MiXCR, producing one record per CDR3 protein. The repertoire holds about 520,000 distinct CDR3 sequences, with around 7.7% as singletons. This TCR came from a man in his fifties or sixties who received an inactivated influenza vaccine. The rearrangement links TRBV6-2 or TRBV6-3 to TRBJ2-5; either TRBD1 or TRBD2 may fit D (5 bases each). Specimen: PBMCs from blood, collected 23 months after vaccination. The CDR3 sequence: CASSYPSSHGGETQYF. CDR3 coding DNA: TGTGCCAGCAGTTACCCCTCGTCGCATGGGGGAGAGACCCAGTACTTC.